This TCR beta chain was retrieved from a study of lymphopenia after photon versus proton radiotherapy. General observations from the study: Survival link was tested only in deceased patients; proton benefit remains a possibility. Photon-treated patients lost naive T cells and TCR diversity; proton-treated stayed stable. Larger post-nadir TCR diversity loss correlated inversely with survival in deceased patients. After lymphocyte nadir, photon-treated repertoires showed oligoclonal expansion, especially CD8+ Temra.

About this clone: No antigen is known for it.

Profiling relied on immunoSEQ multiplex PCR, and the TCRdb table lists in-frame clones only, not all of them. The sample has just under 3,000 clones, 85% to 95% seen once. The source is a woman between 65 and 79 years old with pancreatic cancer. The sample here was peripheral blood, taken from a patient treated with photon-based radiotherapy.

The CDR3, as DNA: TGTGCCAGCAGCTTGGGGGGGACTAGCGCTTACAATGAGCAGTTCTTC. Encoded protein: CASSLGGTSAYNEQFF. The V gene is TRBV5-4, the J gene TRBJ2-1; 10 positions match TRBD2. The CDR3 sequence is 16 residues long. From germline, CDR1 is SGHNT and CDR2 YYREEE (reference sequence). After removal of 0 bases from V and 4 bases from J, the junction contained 4 bases not matched to a gene.